Each of the 5 T cell receptor beta chains below was sequenced from the same sample in a study of T cells in women clearing cervical HPV infection. Profiling relied on immunoSEQ multiplex PCR, and the TCRdb table lists in-frame clones only, not all of them. The record lists about 32,000 clones, of which the ten most abundant hold about 7.1%. Sequencing input: blood buffy coat. These receptors all stem from a woman aged 18 to 75 with a cervical HPV16 infection that either progressed to CIN3+ or cleared (not recorded which).

As concerns this clone: The read terminates 3 residues before the CDR3 end, so the remaining end is supplied by the germline J gene. The rearrangement links TRBV5-6 to TRBJ1-1; a weak D match, TRBD1 (5 bases). Germline CDR1 SGHDT, CDR2 YYEEEE. Trimming took off 3 bases at V and 4 bases at J, with 10 bases between the two ends. CDR3 length: 13 residues. Partial CDR3 DNA: TGTGCCAGCAGCTGGGGCGGAGGCACTGAA. Its protein is CASSWGGGTE. The full CDR3 is CASSWGGGTEAFF.

Comments on this clone: The CDR3 is cut off 3 residues early in the read; its end comes from the germline J gene. The chain uses TRBV2 and TRBJ2-5, with D perhaps matching TRBD1 (6 bases). V shed 3 bases and J shed 4 bases, with 12 bases lying between them. The CDR3 covers 14 residues. Germline loops: CDR1 SNHLY, CDR2 FYNNEI. The chain's CDR3 is CASSEPSGVETQYF. Partial CDR3 DNA: TGTGCCAGCAGTGAGCCGTCAGGGGTAGAGACC.

For this clone: The read comes to an end 3 residues before the CDR3 does, leaving the germline J gene to fill in the end. This rearrangement joins TRBV7-9 to TRBJ1-5; D might be TRBD1 (6 bases). The CDR3 has 15 residues. The V and J ends lost 3 bases and 2 bases respectively, with 11 bases between them. Germline CDR1 SEHNR, CDR2 FQNEAQ (reference sequence). The CDR3 loop is CASSFGGGGNQPQHF. CDR3 DNA, as far as it was read: TGTGCCAGCAGCTTTGGGGGCGGCGGCAATCAGCCC. The full variable domain, completed using reference TRBV7-9 and TRBJ1-5, is DTGVSQNPRHKITKRGQNVTFRCDPISEHNRLYWYRQTLGQGPEFLTYFQNEAQLEKSRLLSDRFSAERPKGSFSTLEIQRTEQGDSAMYLCASSFGGGGNQPQHFGDGTRLSIL.

Remarks on this clone: The sequence runs out 3 residues before the end of the CDR3; the remainder is reconstructed from the germline J gene. This chain connects TRBV5-1 to TRBJ2-7, with 8 nucleotides matching TRBD1. Germline loops: CDR1 SGHRS, CDR2 YFSETQ. The CDR3 length is 14 residues. V was clipped by 3 bases and J by 2 bases; unmatched bases: 4. The sequenced CDR3 bases are TGCGCCAGCAGCTCCGGGACAGGAACCTACGAG. Amino acid sequence: CASSSGTGTYE. The CDR3 as a whole reads CASSSGTGTYEQYF.

Remarks on this clone: The read is 3 residues too short to cover the CDR3 end, so that end is filled in from the germline J gene. This chain uses TRBV2 with TRBJ1-2; 8 bases agree with TRBD1. The CDR3 spans 15 residues. The germline gives CDR1 SNHLY, CDR2 FYNNEI. The sequenced CDR3 bases are TGTGCCAGCAGTGAAGGGCAGGGGGCAAATAGCGGC. This gives the protein CASSEGQGANSG. The whole CDR3 protein is CASSEGQGANSGYTF.